This TCR beta chain was recovered during a study of blood T cells in healthy people across ages. Primed by a sample-barcoded 5' primer and a J-beta primer mix, a second PCR proceeded for 7 to 11 cycles. TCRdb fed the 5' RACE reads into MiXCR, producing one record per CDR3 protein. The sample lists roughly 500,000 distinct CDR3 sequences, 27% occurring once. Germline V gene sequence: CDR1 MNHEY, CDR2 SVGEGT. V dropped 5 bases and J dropped 4; count of bases not matched to a gene: 7. The CDR3 consists of 15 residues. The sample was blood. The chain recombines TRBV6-2 or TRBV6-3 with TRBJ2-1; 8 nucleotides agree with TRBD2. The receptor's source is a woman between 70 and 85 years old in good health. In nucleotides, the CDR3 is TGTGCCAGCAGTCCTGAGCGGGGGCGGTACAATGAGCAGTTCTTC. Translated, it gives CASSPERGRYNEQFF.